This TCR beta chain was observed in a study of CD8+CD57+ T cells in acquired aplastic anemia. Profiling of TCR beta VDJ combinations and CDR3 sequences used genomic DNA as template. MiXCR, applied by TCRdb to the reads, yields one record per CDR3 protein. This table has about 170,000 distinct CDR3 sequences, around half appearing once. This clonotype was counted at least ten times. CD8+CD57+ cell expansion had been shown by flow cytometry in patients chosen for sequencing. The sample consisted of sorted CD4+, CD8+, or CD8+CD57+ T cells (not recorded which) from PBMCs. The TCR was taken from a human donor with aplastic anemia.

The CDR3, as DNA: TGCAGTGCTAGAGATCTCGCAGGGCAAGAGACCCAGTACTTC. Protein: CSARDLAGQETQYF. The chain links TRBV20-1 to TRBJ2-5; perhaps TRBD1 as D (5 bases). Germline V gene sequence: CDR1 DFQATT, CDR2 SNEGSKA (reference sequence). V lost 0 bases and J 2 bases, leaving 10 bases between the germline ends. This CDR3 has 14 residues.